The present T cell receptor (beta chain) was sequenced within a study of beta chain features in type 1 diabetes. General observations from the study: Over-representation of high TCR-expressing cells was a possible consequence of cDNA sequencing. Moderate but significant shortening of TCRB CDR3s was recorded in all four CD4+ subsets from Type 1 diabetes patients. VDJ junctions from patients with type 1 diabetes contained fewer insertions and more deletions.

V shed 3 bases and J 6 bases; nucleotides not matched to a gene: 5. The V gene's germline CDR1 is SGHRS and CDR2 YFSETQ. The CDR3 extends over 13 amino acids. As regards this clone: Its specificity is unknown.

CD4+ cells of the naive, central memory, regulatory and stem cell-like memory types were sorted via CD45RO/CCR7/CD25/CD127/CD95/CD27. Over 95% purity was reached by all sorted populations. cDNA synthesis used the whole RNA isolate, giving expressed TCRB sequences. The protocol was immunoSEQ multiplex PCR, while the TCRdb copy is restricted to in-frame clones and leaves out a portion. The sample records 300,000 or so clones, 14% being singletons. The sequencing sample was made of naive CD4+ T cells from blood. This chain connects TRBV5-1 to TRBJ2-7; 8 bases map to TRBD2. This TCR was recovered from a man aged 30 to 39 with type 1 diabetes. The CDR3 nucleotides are TGCGCCAGCAGCTCGGGAGGGCCCGGCGAGCAGTACTTC. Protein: CASSSGGPGEQYF.